These T cell receptor beta chains were read from a single sample in a study of blood T cell repertoires in COVID-19. Method: immunoSEQ multiplex PCR; TCRdb's copy keeps in-frame clones and lacks some. The data hold some 69,000 clones, with approximately 75% observed a single time. The specimen was peripheral blood. Receptor source: a human donor in a cohort sampled during active COVID-19. The CDR3 runs from the conserved cysteine through the conserved F or W.

TRBJ1-2,TRBV4-1,CASSPPGRRDGYTF
TRBJ1-6,TRBV6-4,CASSEGQNSPLHF
TRBJ1-1,TRBV18,CASSASVGPNTEAFF
TRBJ2-7,TRBV14,CASSQLPGQGRDEQYF
TRBJ2-6,TRBV7-6,CASSLEAKLGASGANVLTF
TRBJ1-2,TRBV2,CASSAKQGSMGYTF
TRBJ2-7,TRBV5-1,CASSLPAGSSYEQYF
TRBJ1-4,TRBV5-4,CASSLSGTGGNEKLFF
TRBJ2-7,TRBV3-1/TRBV3-2,CASSQLSGSTEQYF
TRBJ1-5,TRBV2,CASSVQFNQPQHF
TRBJ1-1,TRBV14,CASSQIGTGTGGTEAFF
TRBJ2-1,TRBV3-1/TRBV3-2,CASSRRTSGNNEQFF
TRBJ2-3,TRBV5-1,CASSLTPPGGTDTQYF
TRBJ2-7,TRBV6-6,CASTKGQGDYEQYF
TRBJ1-1,TRBV5-1,CASSSGHLPGNTEAFF
TRBJ2-2,TRBV6-6,CASSYPRTGGTGELFF
TRBJ2-5,TRBV12-3/TRBV12-4,CASSLLETQYF
TRBJ2-1,TRBV28,CASPRDPGREGHNEQFF
TRBJ2-3,TRBV10-3,CAITAGTGGADTQYF
TRBJ1-5,TRBV2,CASSDQGAQPQHF
TRBJ2-1,TRBV11-2,CASSLDLAGDNEQFF
TRBJ2-2,TRBV29-1,CSVEDPGQGVDTGELFF